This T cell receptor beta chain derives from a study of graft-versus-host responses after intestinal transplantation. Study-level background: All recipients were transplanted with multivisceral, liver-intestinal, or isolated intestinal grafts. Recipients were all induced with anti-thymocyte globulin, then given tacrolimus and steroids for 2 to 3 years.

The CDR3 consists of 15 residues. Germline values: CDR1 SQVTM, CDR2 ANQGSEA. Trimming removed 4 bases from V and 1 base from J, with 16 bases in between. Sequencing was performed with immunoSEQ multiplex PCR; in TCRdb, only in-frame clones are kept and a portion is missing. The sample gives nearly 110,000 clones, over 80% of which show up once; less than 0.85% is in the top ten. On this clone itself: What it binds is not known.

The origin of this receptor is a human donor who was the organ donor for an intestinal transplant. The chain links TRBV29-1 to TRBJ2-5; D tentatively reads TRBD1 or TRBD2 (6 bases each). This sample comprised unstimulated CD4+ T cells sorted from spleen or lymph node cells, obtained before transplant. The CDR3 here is CSVVGQGGSQETQYF. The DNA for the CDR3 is TGCAGCGTTGTGGGCCAAGGGGGGTCCCAAGAGACCCAGTACTTC.